The 8 T cell receptor beta chains below come from one sample, sequenced in a study of CD8+ T cells in alopecia areata. Described treatment: oral pan-JAK inhibitor, 5-10 mg twice daily. Isolated RNA was reverse transcribed into cDNA used as the sequencing template. Sequencing used immunoSEQ multiplex PCR; TCRdb keeps in-frame clones, though not all of them. Of about 190,000 clones listed, roughly 60% are singletons. The source material was CD4+ T cells sorted from blood, sampled around week 50, from a patient treated with tofacitinib. The receptors shown here come from a human donor with alopecia areata.

At least ten counts were recorded for this clone. The chain carries TRBV29-1 and TRBJ2-7; 8 bases fit TRBD1. Germline V gene lookup returns CDR1 SQVTM and CDR2 ANQGSEA. The V gene end was trimmed by 4 bases and the J gene end by 3 bases; junction bases not matched to a gene: 8. The CDR3 has 14 residues. CDR3 region: CSVARTGPIYEQYF. In DNA, the CDR3 is TGCAGCGTTGCCCGGACAGGGCCCATCTACGAGCAGTACTTC.

The chain couples TRBV6-1 to TRBJ1-2; D ambiguous. There are 14 residues in the CDR3. V lost 1 base and J 8 bases, leaving 14 bases between the germline ends. Germline V CDR1 and CDR2: MNHNS, SASEGT. The CDR3 spells CASSEGGRTAGYTF. For the CDR3, the DNA is TGTGCCAGCAGTGAAGGAGGACGAACGGCGGGCTACACCTTC.

The V gene is TRBV30, the J gene TRBJ1-1; TRBD1 agrees at 7 bases. After removal of 3 bases from V and 3 bases from J, the junction contained 13 bases not matched to a gene. The CDR3 is 16 residues long. Germline assignment: CDR1 GTSNPN and CDR2 SVGIG (reference sequence). The CDR3 DNA is TGTGCCTGGAGACCAGGGGGGACGAATGTTTACACTGAAGCTTTCTTT. The encoded protein is CAWRPGGTNVYTEAFF.

J is TRBJ2-3 and V is TRBV10-3, with D unresolved. The CDR3 is 15 amino acids. CDR1 is ENHRY, CDR2 SYGVKD, per germline. V shed 3 bases and J shed 1 base, with 11 bases lying between them. For the CDR3, the DNA is TGTGCCATCAGTGATATTTCGGGCCGCACAGATACGCAGTATTTT. Translating it yields CAISDISGRTDTQYF.

This clone was counted once. The CDR3 DNA sequence: TGTGCCAGCAGTGAAGCGCTGGACAGGCCGTTGAATCAGCCCCAGCATTTT. Translated, it gives CASSEALDRPLNQPQHF. This chain joins TRBV6-1 and TRBJ1-5; 7 bases are shared with TRBD1. Trimming removed 0 bases from V and 4 bases from J; junction bases left unmatched: 9. The CDR3 runs 17 residues. CDR1 is MNHNS, CDR2 SASEGT, per germline.

This clone was detected a few times. The DNA for the CDR3 is TGTGCCAGCAGTGCGTTACTCCTAGCGGGGGTGCGCAATGAGCAGTTCTTC. It codes for CASSALLLAGVRNEQFF. J is TRBJ2-1 and V is TRBV27; the match to TRBD2 covers 10 bases. Germline V gives CDR1 MNHEY, CDR2 SMNVEV (reference sequence). The CDR3 extends over 17 amino acids. Trimming removed 5 bases from V and 6 bases from J; junction bases left unmatched: 13.

The V and J genes are TRBV4-3 and TRBJ2-1, with D possibly being TRBD1 (5 bases). Looked up from germline, CDR1 is LGHNA and CDR2 is YSLEER. This CDR3 contains 15 residues. Between the trimmed V and J ends, which lost 0 bases and 3 bases, there was a span of 9 bases. Here the CDR3 reads CASSQEGQRYNEQFF. The CDR3 coding sequence is TGCGCCAGCAGCCAAGAGGGGCAGCGCTACAATGAGCAGTTCTTC.

This chain links TRBV29-1 with TRBJ2-1; 14 bases align to TRBD2. Germline trimming cut 5 bases from V and 10 bases from J; bases unmatched to any gene: 10. This CDR3 is 15 amino acids long. Looked up from germline, CDR1 is SQVTM and CDR2 is ANQGSEA. For the CDR3, the DNA is TGCAGCGTTCACCGACTAGCGGGGGGGCTGGGAGAGCAGTTCTTC. It specifies CSVHRLAGGLGEQFF.